The 19 T cell receptor gamma chains listed next were all sequenced from one sample in a study of gamma-delta chains in newborns, infants, children. TCRdb re-analyzed the reads via CATT. The sample includes about 670 gamma-chain clones, about 1.5% seen only once; the top ten take about 19%. Sequencing was carried out using blood. The receptors were sampled from a child who was a newborn, infant or young child, either healthy, febrile or measles-vaccinated (not recorded which).

This clone was seen a few times. A far larger clone lies a single base away; this is likely a read error. The chain recombines TRGV9 with TRGJP1. Germline CDR1 is GITISATS and CDR2 is ISYDGTV (reference sequence). The CDR3 length is 14 residues. With V trimmed by 4 bases and J by 7 bases, 9 bases remained unmatched. The CDR3 nucleotides read TGTGCCTTGTGGGAACCTTTTTATGGTTGGTTCAAGATATTT. Protein product: CALWEPFYGWFKIF.

Concerning this clone itself: A far larger clone is off by one base, so a read error is likely. The chain combines TRGV9 with TRGJ1 or TRGJ2. Germline V CDR1 and CDR2: GITISATS, ISYDGTV (reference sequence). Losses at the gene ends were 2 bases for V and 5 bases for J; bases not matched to a gene: 6. The CDR3 runs to 13 residues. DNA of the CDR3: TGTGCCTTGTGGGAGGCCCATCATTATAAGAAACTCTTT. This sequence encodes CALWEAHHYKKLF.

This clone is classed as medium-sized. The chain uses TRGV8 and TRGJP1. The CDR3 spans 15 residues. With V trimmed by 1 base and J by 6 bases, 8 bases remained unmatched. CDR1 and CDR2 from the germline V gene are VENAVY and YDSYNSRV. CDR3: CATWDRTEPGWFKIF. For the CDR3, the DNA is TGTGCCACCTGGGATAGAACCGAACCTGGTTGGTTCAAGATATTT.

Relative to its sample, this clone is large. The chain carries TRGV5 and TRGJ1 or TRGJ2. The CDR3 has 13 residues. J gave up 5 bases and V 0 bases, and 4 bases lay outside the gene matches. Germline assignment: CDR1 VINAFY and CDR2 YDVSNSKD. The CDR3 bases are TGTGCCACCTGGGACAGGCCGGATTATAAGAAACTCTTT. Its protein product is CATWDRPDYKKLF.

This clone counts as large. The same CDR3 can be traced to other DNA sequences in this sample. This sequence joins TRGV5 and TRGJ1 or TRGJ2. The CDR3 length is 12 residues. With V trimmed by 5 bases and J by 0 bases, 1 base remained unmatched. Germline V CDR1 and CDR2: VINAFY, YDVSNSKD. CDR3 sequence: CATWANYYKKLF. In DNA, the CDR3 is TGTGCCACCTGGGCGAATTATTATAAGAAACTCTTT.

By its share, this clone is medium-sized. This chain connects TRGV5 to TRGJ1 or TRGJ2. From germline, CDR1 is VINAFY and CDR2 YDVSNSKD. The CDR3 runs 13 residues. V trimming: 1 base; J trimming: 2 bases; junction bases outside the gene matches: 2. The CDR3, as DNA: TGTGCCACCTGGGACAGACATTATTATAAGAAACTCTTT. It codes for CATWDRHYYKKLF.

In this sample, this clone turned up a few times. Since a far larger clone is one base different, this is likely a read error. The CDR3 loop is CATWDTRGDYKKLF. DNA of the CDR3: TGTGCCACCTGGGATACCCGGGGAGATTATAAGAAACTCTTT. The chain carries TRGV5 and TRGJ1 or TRGJ2. CDR3 length: 14 residues. Per the germline V gene, CDR1 is VINAFY and CDR2 is YDVSNSKD. J lost 5 bases, V lost 4 bases, and 11 bases had no gene match.

In its sample, this clone was seen a few times. A far larger clone is one base from this, pointing to a likely read error. The rearrangement links TRGV9 to TRGJ1 or TRGJ2. Germline CDR1 reads GITISATS; CDR2 reads ISYDGTV (reference sequence). The CDR3 runs 13 residues. The CDR3 spells CALREVLYYKKLF. DNA for the CDR3: TGTGCCTTGCGGGAGGTGCTTTATTATAAGAAACTCTTT.

This clone was counted between two and nine times. The protein held in TCRdb is that of a much larger clone and does not match this DNA's translation at residue 4, likely because of a read error; the protein shown is translated from the DNA. V is TRGV4 and J is TRGJP2. The germline V gene has CDR1 EGSTGY and CDR2 YDSYTSSV. The CDR3 contains 15 residues. The chain's CDR3 is CATRDGDSSDWIKTF. CDR3 DNA sequence: TGTGCCACCCGGGATGGGGATAGTAGTGATTGGATCAAGACGTTT.

This clone was seen a handful of times. A far larger clone is one base from this, pointing to a likely read error. The sample has other DNA sequences that encode this CDR3 too. The chain couples TRGV9 to TRGJP1. This CDR3 is 14 amino acids long. Germline V gene data show CDR1 as GITISATS and CDR2 as ISYDGTV (reference sequence). The CDR3 DNA is TGCGCCTTGTGGGAACCTTTTTCTGGTTGGTTCAAGATATTT. Its protein product is CALWEPFSGWFKIF.

This clone was observed a few times. A far larger clone is one base from this, pointing to a likely read error. The rearrangement uses TRGV3 and TRGJ1 or TRGJ2. Germline lookup yields CDR1 VTNTFY and CDR2 YDVSTARD (reference sequence). The V and J ends lost 2 bases and 8 bases, in that order; junction bases with no gene match: 3. This CDR3 comprises 11 residues. The CDR3 nucleotides are TGTGCCACCTGGGACAACCATAAGAAACTCTTT. Encoded protein: CATWDNHKKLF.

Worth noting for this clone: A much larger clone differs by one base, so this may be a read error. The chain uses TRGV4 and TRGJ1 or TRGJ2. The CDR3 extends over 12 amino acids. Germline V CDR1 and CDR2: EGSTGY, YDSYTSSV. DNA of the CDR3: TGTGCCACCTGGGATGGGCTTTATAAGGAACTCTTT. It specifies CATWDGLYKELF.

This clone is categorized as medium-sized. A much more abundant neighbour one base away suggests this may be a read error. The V call is TRGV4, the J call TRGJP2. The germline gives CDR1 EGSTGY, CDR2 YDSYTSSV. The CDR3 runs 11 residues. The CDR3 DNA sequence: TGTGCCACCTGGGGAGATTGGACCAAGACGTTT. It yields the protein CATWGDWTKTF.

In regard to this clone: This may stem from a read error, because a much larger clone lies one nucleotide away. V gene TRGV4 combines with J gene TRGJ1 or TRGJ2. CDR1 EGSTGY and CDR2 YDSYTSSV come from the germline V gene. This CDR3 has 12 residues. V was clipped by 0 bases and J by 7 bases; unmatched bases: 3. In DNA form, the CDR3 reads TGTGCCACCTGGGATGGGCAATATAAGAAACTCTTT. Translated, it gives CATWDGQYKKLF.

This clone has a handful of counts. Since a far larger clone is one base different, this is likely a read error. The J gene is TRGJ1 or TRGJ2, the V gene TRGV4. Germline CDR1 and CDR2: EGSTGY and YDSYTSSV. The CDR3 is 11 amino acids. In DNA, the CDR3 is TGTGCCACCAGGGATTATTATAAGAAACTCTTT. It codes for CATRDYYKKLF.

This clone was found a few times. With a far larger clone one base away, a read error is the likely cause. This sequence joins TRGV9 and TRGJP. CDR3 size: 16 residues. The V gene's germline CDR1 is GITISATS and CDR2 ISYDGTV (reference sequence). CDR3 amino acids: CALWEVQESGKKIKVF. For the CDR3, the DNA is TGTGCCTTGTGGGAGGTGCAAGAGTCGGGCAAAAAAATCAAGGTATTT.

In its sample, this clone was seen a few times. Given a far larger clone just one base away, this is likely a sequencing read error. This rearrangement joins TRGV4 to TRGJ1 or TRGJ2. Germline values: CDR1 EGSTGY, CDR2 YDSYTSSV. The CDR3 covers 12 residues. V shed 2 bases and J 7 bases; nucleotides not matched to a gene: 5. CDR3 sequence reads: CATWDAPYKKLF. CDR3 bases: TGTGCCACCTGGGATGCACCCTATAAGAAACTCTTT.

This clone counts as large (0.1 to 1%). The rearrangement links TRGV5 to TRGJP1. The V gene end was trimmed by 0 bases and the J gene end by 4 bases; junction bases not matched to a gene: 5. There are 15 residues in the CDR3. The germline V gene has CDR1 VINAFY and CDR2 YDVSNSKD. CDR3 DNA: TGTGCCACCTGGGACAGGCGGAGCACTGGTTGGTTCAAGATATTT. This translates into CATWDRRSTGWFKIF.

Notes on this clone: A much larger clone sits a single nucleotide away, making a read error possible. This sequence joins TRGV3 and TRGJ1 or TRGJ2. CDR1 is VTNTFY and CDR2 is YDVSTARD in the germline V gene (reference sequence). The length of the CDR3 is 14 residues. The CDR3 is CATWDSRNYYKTLF. The DNA for the CDR3 is TGTGCCACCTGGGACAGCCGGAATTATTATAAGACACTCTTT.